The clone carrying this TCR beta chain was detected a few times. The data stem from a study of blood T cells in healthy people across ages. Primers used in a second PCR of about 6 to 12 cycles were a sample-barcoded 5' primer and a J-beta primer mix. Every sample returned 3 million or more CDR3-containing paired-end reads. Using its own MiXCR run on the 5' RACE reads, TCRdb lists one record per CDR3 protein. The sample contains 450,000 to 600,000 distinct CDR3 sequences, approximately 26% of which appear only once. The V end was cut by 5 bases, the J end by 4 bases, with 16 bases between. The germline CDR1 and CDR2 sequences are SEHNR and FQNEAQ (reference sequence). This CDR3 is 15 amino acids long. This same sample was also taken into another study, of T cells of mothers and their children. That paper states: Whatever RNA was extracted went entirely into cDNA synthesis, at roughly 1.4 ug per 15 ul.

The gene calls are TRBV7-9 and TRBJ2-3; the D call may be TRBD1 or TRBD2 (5 bases each). Material for sequencing was blood. The TCR sequence derives from a boy aged 2 to 10 in good health. The CDR3 here is CASSKTGPPPDTQYF. CDR3 DNA sequence: TGTGCCAGCAGCAAAACGGGACCCCCACCAGATACGCAGTATTTT.